One and the same sample provided the 26 T cell receptor beta chains below, sequenced in a study of blood T cell repertoires in COVID-19. TCRdb's table, derived via immunoSEQ multiplex PCR, lists solely in-frame clones and lacks some. The data contain about 50,000 clones, about 89% of them singletons. The material sequenced was peripheral blood. The receptors were sampled from a human donor in a cohort sampled during active COVID-19.

The chain links TRBV19 to TRBJ2-7, with 12 bases that match TRBD2. The CDR3 length is 15 residues. V lost 5 bases to trimming and J lost 1 base; unmatched junction nucleotides: 3. Germline V gene data show CDR1 as LNHDA and CDR2 as SQIVND (reference sequence). The CDR3 DNA sequence: TGTGCCAGTAGTCGACTAGCGGGAGATTCCTACGAGCAGTACTTC. It specifies CASSRLAGDSYEQYF.

The V gene is TRBV27, the J gene TRBJ2-3; 10 bases agree with TRBD1. Trimming at V came to 4 bases and at J to 8 bases, leaving 9 bases not matched to a gene. The CDR3 runs to 15 residues. Germline CDR1 and CDR2: MNHEY and SMNVEV (reference sequence). The CDR3 loop reads CASSSMGTGASTQYF. The CDR3 nucleotides read TGTGCCAGCAGTTCCATGGGGACAGGGGCTAGTACGCAGTATTTT.

The rearrangement uses TRBV7-2 and TRBJ2-7; 7 bases align to TRBD2. V was pared by 2 bases and J by 7 bases, with 17 bases of the junction left unmatched. CDR3 length equals 17 residues. Germline V gene lookup returns CDR1 SGHTA and CDR2 FQGNSA. The CDR3 protein is CASSLRASGPLGEEQYF. CDR3 DNA sequence: TGTGCCAGCAGCTTAAGGGCTAGCGGCCCTTTGGGGGAAGAGCAGTACTTC.

The gene calls are TRBV6-5 and TRBJ2-7, with 7 bases identical to TRBD2. The CDR3 sequence is 15 residues long. V lost 2 bases, J lost 2 bases, and 6 bases stayed unmatched. Germline CDR1 reads MNHEY; CDR2 reads SVGAGI. For the CDR3, the DNA is TGTGCCAGCAGTTACCGGGGGGAGTACGCCTACGAGCAGTACTTC. This translates into CASSYRGEYAYEQYF.

In its sample, this clone was seen once. This chain joins TRBV7-8 and TRBJ2-5; D gene ambiguous. CDR3 length equals 13 residues. Between the trimmed V and J ends, which lost 1 base and 4 bases, there was a span of 7 bases. Germline CDR1 reads SGHVS; CDR2 reads FQNEAQ. The CDR3 DNA follows: TGTGCCAGCAGCTTAGGATACAGAGAGACCCAGTACTTC. Translated, it gives CASSLGYRETQYF. Drawing the rest from reference TRBV7-8 and TRBJ2-5, the complete variable domain is GAGVSQSPRYKVAKRGQDVALRCDPISGHVSLFWYQQALGQGPEFLTYFQNEAQLDKSGLPSDRFFAERPEGSVSTLKIQRTQQEDSAVYLCASSLGYRETQYFGPGTRLLVL.

The chain combines TRBV7-8 with TRBJ2-1; 9 bases are shared with TRBD1. Trimming cost V 5 bases and J 3 bases; bases outside gene matches: 11. Germline lookup yields CDR1 SGHVS and CDR2 FQNEAQ. This CDR3 is 17 amino acids long. Here the CDR3 DNA reads TGTGCCAGCAGCCCTGACCCCCGGGACAGGGTCTACAATGAGCAGTTCTTC. It codes for CASSPDPRDRVYNEQFF.

V and J are TRBV4-3 and TRBJ2-1, with D possibly being TRBD2 (6 bases). V shed 1 base and J shed 2 bases, with 18 bases lying between them. This CDR3 is 18 amino acids long. Germline V gene data show CDR1 as LGHNA and CDR2 as YSLEER. For the CDR3, the DNA is TGCGCCAGCAGCCAAGTCATCCAAAGGGACTCCGCCTACAATGAGCAGTTCTTC. It is translated as CASSQVIQRDSAYNEQFF.

The V and J genes are TRBV18 and TRBJ2-7, with 9 nucleotides matching TRBD1. CDR3 length: 14 amino acids. Trimming removed 3 bases from V and 3 bases from J; junction bases left unmatched: 3. The V gene's germline CDR1 is KGHSH and CDR2 LQKENI. The CDR3 bases are TGTGCCAGCTCACCGGGGACAGGGTACTACGAGCAGTACTTC. The encoded protein is CASSPGTGYYEQYF.

This sequence joins TRBV19 and TRBJ1-6; 10 positions agree with TRBD1. This CDR3 has 13 amino acids. Germline assignment: CDR1 LNHDA and CDR2 SQIVND (reference sequence). With V trimmed by 9 bases and J by 7 bases, 3 bases remained unmatched. CDR3 DNA: TGTGCCAGCCTGGGACAGGGGAATTCACCCCTCCACTTT. Translation: CASLGQGNSPLHF.

The chain couples TRBV12-3 or TRBV12-4 to TRBJ1-1, with D perhaps TRBD1 (5 bases). V lost 3 bases, J lost 5 bases, and 10 bases lay in between. CDR3 size: 13 residues. The CDR3 nucleotides are TGTGCCAGCAGTTTTATGCGGGGGACTGAAGCTTTCTTT. Encoded protein: CASSFMRGTEAFF.

The rearrangement links TRBV7-2 to TRBJ2-7; the match to TRBD1 covers 7 bases. Germline values: CDR1 SGHTA, CDR2 FQGNSA. V was pared by 7 bases and J by 0 bases, with 6 bases of the junction left unmatched. The CDR3 loop spans 14 amino acids. The CDR3 nucleotides read TGTGCCAGCACTAAGACAGGGCCCTCCTACGAGCAGTACTTC. It encodes CASTKTGPSYEQYF. Combining the CDR3 with reference TRBV7-2 and TRBJ2-7 gives the whole variable domain GAGVSQSPSNKVTEKGKDVELRCDPISGHTALYWYRQSLGQGLEFLIYFQGNSAPDKSGLPSDRFSAERTGGSVSTLTIQRTQQEDSAVYLCASTKTGPSYEQYFGPGTRLTVT.

This sequence joins TRBV29-1 and TRBJ1-1; D is uncertain. Looked up from germline, CDR1 is SQVTM and CDR2 is ANQGSEA. Trimming stripped 6 bases from V and 6 bases from J, with 11 bases between. The CDR3 extends over 11 amino acids. The CDR3 reads CSVAGIAEAFF. Written as DNA, the CDR3 is TGCAGCGTCGCCGGGATAGCTGAAGCTTTCTTT.

V and J are TRBV29-1 and TRBJ1-2; 9 bases line up with TRBD1. The CDR3 sequence is 12 residues long. Trimming at V came to 7 bases and at J to 6 bases, leaving 6 bases not matched to a gene. Per the germline V gene, CDR1 is SQVTM and CDR2 is ANQGSEA. The CDR3 region has the DNA TGCAGCGATATCCGGGACAGGGATGGCTACACCTTC. Its protein product is CSDIRDRDGYTF.

The chain recombines TRBV7-9 with TRBJ1-1; D gene ambiguous. V lost 1 base, J lost 5 bases, and 17 bases lay in between. CDR1 and CDR2 from the germline V gene are SEHNR and FQNEAQ (reference sequence). The CDR3 extends over 16 amino acids. CDR3 loop: CASSLVSRAGGTEAFF. The CDR3 DNA reads TGTGCCAGCAGCTTAGTTAGCCGTGCCGGAGGGACTGAAGCTTTCTTT. Full variable domain (rest looked up from reference TRBV7-9 and TRBJ1-1): DTGVSQNPRHKITKRGQNVTFRCDPISEHNRLYWYRQTLGQGPEFLTYFQNEAQLEKSRLLSDRFSAERPKGSFSTLEIQRTEQGDSAMYLCASSLVSRAGGTEAFFGQGTRLTVV.

The V and J genes are TRBV19 and TRBJ2-7; tentative D call: TRBD2 (6 bases). V was shortened by 3 bases and J by 6 bases, with 15 bases between the two germline ends. Germline V gives CDR1 LNHDA, CDR2 SQIVND (reference sequence). The CDR3 is 14 amino acids. Here the CDR3 reads CASSISGRMGEQYF. In DNA form, the CDR3 reads TGTGCCAGTAGTATCTCAGGGAGGATGGGCGAGCAGTACTTC.

This chain links TRBV2 with TRBJ1-6; D is unclear. Trimming took 1 base from V and 6 from J, leaving 16 bases between them. Germline V gives CDR1 SNHLY, CDR2 FYNNEI. This CDR3 has 17 residues. For the CDR3, the DNA is TGTGCCAGCAGTGAAGTATGGTTATACAGTATTAATTCACCCCTCCACTTT. Translated: CASSEVWLYSINSPLHF.

This chain connects TRBV19 to TRBJ1-1; the D gene is possibly TRBD1 (5 bases). CDR3 size: 15 residues. V lost 5 bases, J lost 5 bases, and 18 bases lay in between. Germline lookup yields CDR1 LNHDA and CDR2 SQIVND (reference sequence). The CDR3 reads CASSVISGGYTEAFF. DNA of the CDR3: TGTGCCAGTAGTGTAATTTCGGGGGGTTATACTGAAGCTTTCTTT.

In its sample, this clone was seen once. The rearrangement uses TRBV11-2 and TRBJ2-7; no clear D gene. The CDR3 length is 15 residues. V lost 3 bases to trimming and J lost 0 bases, with 12 bases between them. CDR1 is SGHAT, CDR2 FQNNGV, per germline. As DNA, the CDR3 is TGTGCCAGCAGCTTGACACGAATTACCTCCTACGAGCAGTACTTC. This encodes CASSLTRITSYEQYF.

The chain recombines TRBV5-4 with TRBJ1-6; weak D call: TRBD1 (5 bases). The CDR3 covers 14 residues. Per germline, CDR1 SGHNT and CDR2 YYREEE (reference sequence). The V and J ends lost 4 bases and 9 bases respectively, with 14 bases between them. The CDR3 protein is CASSLGGGFSPLHF. CDR3 in DNA: TGTGCCAGCAGCCTCGGGGGGGGGTTTTCACCCCTCCACTTT.

The chain is built from TRBV14 and TRBJ1-2; D unclear. Deletions cut 4 bases from V and 4 bases from J, with 10 bases between. Germline values: CDR1 SGHDN, CDR2 FVKESK. The length of the CDR3 is 13 residues. CDR3 protein: CASSPGNSYGYTF. The CDR3 nucleotides are TGTGCCAGCAGCCCGGGGAACAGCTATGGCTACACCTTC.

The gene calls are TRBV11-3 and TRBJ2-1; D perhaps matches TRBD2 (6 bases). The CDR3 contains 14 residues. Between the trimmed V and J ends, which lost 1 base and 6 bases, there was a span of 10 bases. The germline V gene has CDR1 SGHNT and CDR2 YENEEA. The chain's CDR3 is CASSLVGGSNEQFF. CDR3 nucleotides: TGTGCCAGCAGCTTAGTTGGAGGGAGCAATGAGCAGTTCTTC.

The rearrangement uses TRBV2 and TRBJ1-2; 9 nucleotides align to TRBD1. The CDR3 loop spans 13 amino acids. V lost 9 bases to trimming and J lost 1 base; unmatched junction nucleotides: 3. Germline loops: CDR1 SNHLY, CDR2 FYNNEI. The CDR3 DNA sequence: TGTGCCAGTCGACAGGGGGATAACTATGGCTACACCTTC. Encoded protein: CASRQGDNYGYTF.

This clone was seen only once. V is TRBV18 and J is TRBJ2-4; D not resolved. The CDR3 contains 18 residues. From germline, CDR1 is KGHSH and CDR2 LQKENI. V was clipped by 4 bases and J by 3 bases, with 22 bases between them. CDR3 loop: CASSQTPTPIVGKNIQYF. In nucleotides, the CDR3 is TGTGCCAGCTCACAAACACCGACACCCATAGTAGGCAAAAACATTCAGTACTTC.

J is TRBJ2-5 and V is TRBV6-4, with D perhaps matching TRBD2 (5 bases). The CDR3 runs to 14 residues. Germline V lookup: CDR1 MRHNA, CDR2 SNTAGT. V was trimmed by 2 bases and J by 2 bases, leaving 9 bases between them. In DNA, the CDR3 is TGTGCCAGCAGTGACAGGGAGAATCAAGAGACCCAGTACTTC. Protein: CASSDRENQETQYF.

The chain is built from TRBV2 and TRBJ2-6, with D uncertain. The CDR3 is 15 amino acids. Deletions cut 6 bases from V and 0 bases from J, with 9 bases between. Per the germline V gene, CDR1 is SNHLY and CDR2 is FYNNEI. The CDR3 loop is CASRWSYSGANVLTF. The CDR3 coding sequence is TGTGCCAGCAGATGGAGCTACTCTGGGGCCAACGTCCTGACTTTC.

This chain uses TRBV27 with TRBJ2-2; D not certain. Germline lookup yields CDR1 MNHEY and CDR2 SMNVEV (reference sequence). V was clipped by 4 bases and J by 4 bases, with 7 bases between them. The CDR3 consists of 13 residues. The CDR3 sequence is CASSSWATGELFF. The CDR3 nucleotides are TGTGCCAGCAGTTCGTGGGCCACCGGGGAGCTGTTTTTT.